Each of the 32 T cell receptor beta chains below was sequenced from the same sample in a study of T cells in Graves' hyperthyroidism and ophthalmopathy. Amplification of TCR beta CDR3 regions used RNA as the template. The HTBI primer set was used in a first-round RT-PCR of the TCR CDR3. Each CDR3 protein gets one entry after TCRdb re-called the multiplex PCR reads with MiXCR. The table lists about 770,000 distinct CDR3 sequences, roughly a sixth of them singletons. Sequencing used blood. Every receptor here comes from a woman aged 50 to 60 with Graves' hyperthyroidism that later progressed to Graves' ophthalmopathy.

This clonotype was detected a few times. This chain uses TRBV4-1 with TRBJ1-5; 11 bases agree with TRBD1. The CDR3 runs 19 residues. V dropped 3 bases and J dropped 2; count of bases not matched to a gene: 12. Germline loops: CDR1 MGHRA, CDR2 YSYEKL. The CDR3: CASSHMRDRGIGGNQPQHF. CDR3 DNA: TGCGCCAGCAGCCACATGCGGGACAGGGGGATCGGGGGCAATCAGCCCCAGCATTTT.

This clonotype has a handful of counts. J is TRBJ1-2 and V is TRBV2; D remains ambiguous. The germline gives CDR1 SNHLY, CDR2 FYNNEI. Trimming removed 7 bases from V and 7 bases from J, with 19 bases in between. The CDR3 has 14 residues. As DNA, the CDR3 is TGTGCCAGCACCCCATACGGGGTTAGCACTGGCTACACCTTC. It codes for CASTPYGVSTGYTF.

This clonotype showed up many times. The chain has TRBV20-1 and TRBJ1-2; a weak D match, TRBD1 (5 bases). V shed 6 bases and J shed 4 bases, with 12 bases lying between them. Germline CDR1 is DFQATT and CDR2 is SNEGSKA (reference sequence). This CDR3 has 12 amino acids. In nucleotides, the CDR3 is TGCAGTGCCACGGACACTAGCTATGGCTACACCTTC. It specifies CSATDTSYGYTF.

At least ten counts were recorded for this clonotype. The chain carries TRBV7-8 and TRBJ1-5; no clear D. Germline V lookup: CDR1 SGHVS, CDR2 FQNEAQ. The V end was cut by 6 bases, the J end by 5 bases, with 23 bases between. The CDR3 is 17 residues long. CDR3 nucleotide sequence: TGTGCCAGCAGTCTTACCCCTTTTTCCGGGGTCCATCAGCCCCAGCATTTT. It codes for CASSLTPFSGVHQPQHF.

This clonotype was found many times. The genes are TRBV5-5 and TRBJ1-5; D unresolved. The CDR3 spans 15 residues. V lost 3 bases and J 2 bases, leaving 12 bases between the germline ends. Germline CDR1 SGHKS, CDR2 YYEKEE (reference sequence). The CDR3 protein is CASSSGVDRNQPQHF. The CDR3 DNA sequence: TGTGCCAGCAGCTCCGGGGTCGATCGCAATCAGCCCCAGCATTTT.

This clonotype was counted at least ten times. The V and J genes are TRBV11-2 and TRBJ2-1, with D possibly TRBD2 on 5 matching bases. Germline V gene lookup returns CDR1 SGHAT and CDR2 FQNNGV. V gave up 3 bases and J gave up 7 bases, with 16 bases separating them. CDR3 length equals 15 residues. Here the CDR3 reads CASSFRRVWMNEQFF. The CDR3 nucleotides read TGTGCCAGCAGCTTCAGGCGGGTATGGATGAATGAGCAGTTCTTC.

This sequence joins TRBV12-3 or TRBV12-4 and TRBJ1-1, with a possible D match to TRBD1 (6 bases). Trimming left V 4 bases short and J 8 bases short, with 20 bases between. CDR3 length: 15 amino acids. This CDR3 is CASSSHRDIPNEAFF. The CDR3 DNA reads TGTGCCAGCAGTTCGCACAGGGACATCCCGAACGAAGCTTTCTTT.

The V and J genes are TRBV4-3 and TRBJ2-5; possible D gene TRBD1, 6 bases. Trimming removed 4 bases at V and 3 bases at J, with 12 bases between. The CDR3 runs 14 residues. From germline, CDR1 is LGHNA and CDR2 YSLEER. The DNA for the CDR3 is TGCGCCAGCAGCCTTGTCCAGGGGAAAGAGACCCAGTACTTC. It is translated as CASSLVQGKETQYF.

This chain joins TRBV6-5 and TRBJ1-6, with D unresolved. Trimming stripped 2 bases from V and 7 bases from J, with 9 bases between. The germline gives CDR1 MNHEY, CDR2 SVGAGI. CDR3 length equals 14 residues. In DNA, the CDR3 is TGTGCCAGCAGTTACCGTCAGGTGAATTCACCCCTCCACTTT. This gives the protein CASSYRQVNSPLHF.

This clonotype was detected only a few times. This chain joins TRBV15 and TRBJ2-5; TRBD2 agrees at 8 bases. The CDR3 spans 12 residues. Germline CDR1 reads LNHNV; CDR2 reads YYDKDF (reference sequence). The V segment lost 7 bases and the J segment 8 bases; nucleotides outside the gene matches: 6. Here the CDR3 DNA reads TGTGCCACCAACGGGGGGGACGAAACCCAGTACTTC. It yields the protein CATNGGDETQYF.

This clonotype was observed at least ten times. V gene TRBV7-8 combines with J gene TRBJ2-3; the D gene is possibly TRBD2 (6 bases). This CDR3 spans 16 amino acids. Trimming removed 5 bases at V and 3 bases at J, with 18 bases between. Germline CDR1 reads SGHVS; CDR2 reads FQNEAQ. CDR3 protein: CASSLMVREVTDTQYF. CDR3 nucleotides: TGTGCCAGCAGCCTAATGGTGAGGGAGGTGACAGATACGCAGTATTTT.

This clonotype has only a few counts. The genes are TRBV6-1 and TRBJ2-6; D unresolved. Looked up from germline, CDR1 is MNHNS and CDR2 is SASEGT. The ends were cut back, 6 bases at V and 0 bases at J, with 12 bases in the middle. This CDR3 is built from 16 residues. The CDR3 protein is CASRGRVTSGANVLTF. CDR3 DNA: TGTGCCAGCAGAGGACGGGTAACCTCTGGGGCCAACGTCCTGACTTTC.

This clonotype was observed a handful of times. The chain couples TRBV5-4 to TRBJ1-5, with D uncertain. The germline gives CDR1 SGHNT, CDR2 YYREEE (reference sequence). Trimming removed 4 bases at V and 0 bases at J, with 8 bases between. CDR3 size: 14 residues. In nucleotides, the CDR3 is TGTGCCAGCAGCATCATAGGTAGCAATCAGCCCCAGCATTTT. Translation gives CASSIIGSNQPQHF.

There are a few counts of this clonotype. The chain combines TRBV7-9 with TRBJ1-4; D call uncertain. The V gene's germline CDR1 is SEHNR and CDR2 FQNEAQ (reference sequence). This CDR3 has 15 residues. With 1 base removed from V and 7 bases from J, the gap between germline ends came to 13 bases. CDR3 coding DNA: TGTGCCAGCAGCTTAGTAATAGGGAATGCTGAAAAACTGTTTTTT. Its protein product is CASSLVIGNAEKLFF.

This clonotype showed up many times. The chain couples TRBV18 to TRBJ2-7, with 8 bases aligning to TRBD1. This CDR3 region has 15 residues. Germline V gene sequence: CDR1 KGHSH, CDR2 LQKENI. The trim removed 3 bases at V and 0 bases at J, leaving 4 bases unmatched. The CDR3 nucleotides are TGTGCCAGCTCACCCTCCGGGACAGGCTCCTACGAGCAGTACTTC. This codes for CASSPSGTGSYEQYF. Based on the CDR3 plus reference TRBV18 and TRBJ2-7, the full variable domain is NAGVMQNPRHLVRRRGQEARLRCSPMKGHSHVYWYRQLPEEGLKFMVYLQKENIIDESGMPKERFSAEFPKEGPSILRIQQVVRGDSAAYFCASSPSGTGSYEQYFGPGTRLTVT.

This clonotype has a count of ten or more. This chain connects TRBV3-1 to TRBJ1-1; TRBD1 matches 9 bases. V was clipped by 1 base and J by 5 bases; unmatched bases: 5. Germline V gene sequence: CDR1 LGHDT, CDR2 YNNKEL (reference sequence). The CDR3 has 15 residues. The CDR3, as DNA: TGTGCCAGCAGCCAAGGGACAGGGGTAGAGACTGAAGCTTTCTTT. Encoded protein: CASSQGTGVETEAFF.

J is TRBJ2-1 and V is TRBV27, with D possibly being TRBD2 (6 bases). V was pared by 3 bases and J by 10 bases, with 13 bases between. The CDR3 sequence is 13 residues long. Germline CDR1 MNHEY, CDR2 SMNVEV (reference sequence). CDR3 coding DNA: TGTGCCAGCAGTTTGGGACTCGTCTGGGAGCAGTTCTTC. This translates into CASSLGLVWEQFF.

This clonotype was recorded many times. The V call is TRBV3-1, the J call TRBJ2-5, with 7 bases that match TRBD1. With V trimmed by 4 bases and J by 2 bases, 4 bases remained unmatched. There are 14 residues in the CDR3. Germline V CDR1 and CDR2: LGHDT, YNNKEL (reference sequence). CDR3 loop: CASSLQGVQETQYF. The CDR3 DNA sequence: TGTGCCAGCAGCCTTCAGGGGGTTCAAGAGACCCAGTACTTC.

This clonotype appeared many times. The genes are TRBV20-1 and TRBJ1-5, with D possibly matching TRBD1 (5 bases). V dropped 5 bases and J dropped 1 base, with 21 bases sitting between them. Germline assignment: CDR1 DFQATT and CDR2 SNEGSKA (reference sequence). The CDR3 has 17 amino acids. The CDR3 reads CSAHSSIGGMSNQPQHF. The CDR3 bases are TGCAGTGCTCACTCCTCAATCGGGGGGATGAGCAATCAGCCCCAGCATTTT.

This clonotype was picked up a small number of times. A read error may produce the germline difference seen at one junction end. The DNA of the CDR3 is TGTGCCAGCAGCCAATCCCGTTTGATCACTGAAGCTCTCTTT. Its protein is CASSQSRLITEALF. V is TRBV3-1 and J is TRBJ1-1, with no clear D. CDR3 length: 14 amino acids. Per germline, CDR1 LGHDT and CDR2 YNNKEL (reference sequence).

The chain employs TRBV24-1 and TRBJ2-3, with 7 bases fitting TRBD2. Germline values: CDR1 KGHDR, CDR2 SFDVKD. This CDR3 is built from 17 residues. J gave up 6 bases and V 5 bases, and 16 bases lay outside the gene matches. The CDR3 bases are TGTGCCACCAGTGCCCTGGGACGGGGAGGGGAAGCCGATACGCAGTATTTT. It encodes CATSALGRGGEADTQYF.

This clonotype was counted a few times. V gene TRBV6-5 combines with J gene TRBJ1-6, with 9 bases that match TRBD1. Germline lookup yields CDR1 MNHEY and CDR2 SVGAGI. The CDR3 covers 15 residues. After removal of 0 bases from V and 6 bases from J, the junction contained 0 bases not matched to a gene. CDR3 sequence: CASSYSTGGNSPLHF. The CDR3 DNA reads as TGTGCCAGCAGTTACTCGACAGGGGGTAATTCACCCCTCCACTTT.

This clonotype was seen more than once but under ten times. This chain links TRBV30 with TRBJ2-1, with 11 bases that match TRBD2. CDR1 GTSNPN and CDR2 SVGIG come from the germline V gene (reference sequence). V lost 7 bases, J lost 10 bases, and 12 bases stayed unmatched. This CDR3 comprises 14 residues. This CDR3 is CASPRLAGSGEQFF. DNA of the CDR3: TGTGCCTCCCCGAGACTAGCGGGGAGTGGGGAGCAGTTCTTC.

This clonotype has just a few counts. This chain links TRBV20-1 with TRBJ1-4, with 12 bases that match TRBD1. Looked up from germline, CDR1 is DFQATT and CDR2 is SNEGSKA (reference sequence). J gave up 6 bases and V 6 bases, and 14 bases lay outside the gene matches. CDR3 length: 17 residues. The CDR3 reads CSAYPGTGGSRDEKLFF. DNA of the CDR3: TGCAGTGCGTACCCCGGGACAGGGGGCAGTAGGGATGAAAAACTGTTTTTT.

The chain has TRBV4-1 and TRBJ2-7; TRBD1 is a possible D gene (6 bases). The CDR3 spans 15 residues. CDR1 and CDR2 from the germline V gene are MGHRA and YSYEKL. The ends were cut back, 0 bases at V and 2 bases at J, with 11 bases in the middle. CDR3 DNA sequence: TGCGCCAGCAGCCAAGAAAACAGGGTTCCCTACGAGCAGTACTTC. Protein product: CASSQENRVPYEQYF.

This clonotype has ten or more counts. The gene calls are TRBV3-1 and TRBJ1-1, with 7 bases fitting TRBD1. V lost 3 bases to trimming and J lost 10 bases; unmatched junction nucleotides: 14. From germline, CDR1 is LGHDT and CDR2 YNNKEL (reference sequence). This CDR3 is 15 amino acids long. The DNA of the CDR3 is TGTGCCAGCAGCCAGGGCCCCTCAGGGGGGTGGGGAGCTTTCTTT. As protein: CASSQGPSGGWGAFF.

This clonotype was seen repeatedly, ten times or more. The chain is built from TRBV5-5 and TRBJ2-5; 7 bases fit TRBD1. There are 14 residues in the CDR3. V was clipped by 4 bases and J by 2 bases; unmatched bases: 5. Germline CDR1 reads SGHKS; CDR2 reads YYEKEE (reference sequence). The CDR3 DNA reads as TGTGCCAGCAGCCCTACAGGGGAGCAAGAGACCCAGTACTTC. This translates into CASSPTGEQETQYF.

The chain is built from TRBV10-1 and TRBJ1-2; perhaps TRBD1 as D (6 bases). The CDR3 has 13 residues. CDR1 and CDR2 (germline): WNHNN, SYGVQD (reference sequence). The V gene lost 3 bases and the J gene lost 7 bases, with 12 bases spanning the gap. CDR3 protein: CASSEPTGLGYTF. The CDR3 DNA is TGCGCCAGCAGTGAACCTACAGGGCTTGGCTACACCTTC.

This clonotype was seen repeatedly, ten times or more. CDR3 sequence (DNA): TGTGCCAGCAGTGAATCGGCTTTTAGGGTTTCTCTGTCGGCTTTCTTT. Residues: CASSESAFRVSLSAFF. The chain recombines TRBV6-1 with TRBJ1-1; D is uncertain. This CDR3 is 16 amino acids long. Germline lookup yields CDR1 MNHNS and CDR2 SASEGT. V was cut by 2 bases and J by 11 bases, with 24 bases left in between.

This rearrangement joins TRBV20-1 to TRBJ1-2; D gene uncertain. There are 13 residues in the CDR3. Germline V gene sequence: CDR1 DFQATT, CDR2 SNEGSKA (reference sequence). V gave up 0 bases and J gave up 3 bases, with 8 bases separating them. CDR3 amino acids: CSARESADYGYTF. CDR3 sequence (DNA): TGCAGTGCTAGAGAGTCCGCGGACTATGGCTACACCTTC.

This clonotype was detected many times. This sequence joins TRBV12-3 or TRBV12-4 and TRBJ2-7; 8 bases map to TRBD1. The J segment lost 1 base and the V segment lost 2 bases, leaving 7 bases of the junction unmatched. The CDR3 runs 16 residues. The CDR3 DNA reads as TGTGCCAGCAGTTTATGGCCCGGACAGGGATCCTACGAGCAGTACTTC. Translating it yields CASSLWPGQGSYEQYF.

This clonotype was seen at least ten times. The V and J genes are TRBV20-1 and TRBJ2-2, with TRBD2 identical over 9 bases. V shed 6 bases and J 3 bases; nucleotides not matched to a gene: 5. Germline CDR1 reads DFQATT; CDR2 reads SNEGSKA (reference sequence). The CDR3 sequence is 14 residues long. The CDR3 spells CSALAGVDTGELFF. The CDR3, as DNA: TGCAGTGCCTTAGCGGGGGTAGACACCGGGGAGCTGTTTTTT.